This entry is about one T cell receptor (beta chain). The same CDR3 is also encoded by other DNA sequences in this sample. The data belong to a study of blood T cell repertoires in COVID-19. Whole-study context: PBMCs, B-cell-depleted T cells, or T cells provided the cDNA or gDNA that made up the material.

Methods used by the authors: For nucleated cells, counts were estimated from reference gene primer amplification. TCRdb's table, derived via immunoSEQ multiplex PCR, lists solely in-frame clones and lacks some. Clonal size and the V and J genes are those of that table, whereas D and trimming came from the DNA. This table holds around 200,000 clones, more than 70% found once. Participants' own reports of clinical history determined their cohort assignment. Recovered participants had two consecutive negative NP/OP PCR tests, healthcare professional clearance, or symptom resolution. In germline, CDR1 is SGHRS, CDR2 YFSETQ. The CDR3 covers 13 residues. V was clipped by 0 bases and J by 4 bases, with 8 bases between them.

The rearrangement links TRBV5-1 to TRBJ2-7; D is perhaps TRBD1 (5 bases). This clonotype originated in a man in his forties who had recovered from COVID-19. The specimen sequenced was PBMCs or T cells enriched from blood (not recorded which). DNA for the CDR3: TGCGCCAGCAGCTTGGACAGGTCTTACGAGCAGTACTTC. This codes for CASSLDRSYEQYF.